This is a list of T cell receptor beta chains from one sample in a study of cytomegalovirus exposure and HLA in healthy donors. Using immunoSEQ multiplex PCR, the repertoire was profiled, and TCRdb retains in-frame clones only, with some absent. The sample lists some 140,000 clones; around 79% were seen once. Sequencing input: PBMCs. All receptors derive from a man aged 18 to 29 in good health and CMV-seronegative. The CDR3 runs from the conserved cysteine through the conserved F or W. The D gene is left open where the match is weak.

j_call d_call v_call cdr3_aa
TRBJ2-2 . TRBV27 CASRSFKTGDTGELFF
TRBJ1-4 . TRBV7-2 CASSLDNSSNEKLFF
TRBJ1-1 TRBD1 TRBV30 CAWSGLPGQDVNTEAFF
TRBJ1-2 TRBD1 TRBV2 CAGRLQGAGGYTF
TRBJ1-6 . TRBV27 CASSFIPLSSYNSPLHF
TRBJ1-2 . TRBV5-1 CASSLFRGPTNYGYTF
. . TRBV27 CASSRGLFYEQYF
TRBJ1-5 . TRBV27 CASSLSGDNQPQHF
TRBJ1-2 . TRBV14 CASSQAGFYGYTF
TRBJ2-1 . TRBV6-5 CASSRGPFEENEQFF
TRBJ2-7 . TRBV7-9 CASSPPAQGYEQYF
TRBJ2-4 TRBD2 TRBV5-1 CASSLEGTSSIQYF
TRBJ1-1 TRBD1 TRBV6-1 CASRRGQPNTEAFF
TRBJ2-2 TRBD1 TRBV11-2 CAGQGTGELFF
TRBJ2-1 TRBD2 TRBV5-1 CASSSNLLAGADNEQFF
TRBJ1-1 TRBD1 TRBV10-2 CASTTRGPTEAFF
TRBJ2-7 TRBD2 TRBV30 CAWGGQDQSGGLAYEQYF
TRBJ2-1 . TRBV27 CASGERSEQFF
TRBJ2-3 TRBD1 TRBV7-9 CASSRQGALTDTQYF
TRBJ1-3 . TRBV6-5 CASSYSRAYSGNTIYF
TRBJ1-3 . TRBV5-1 CASREGISGNTIYF
TRBJ2-1 . TRBV4-3 CASSHTGGNEQFF
TRBJ1-2 TRBD1 TRBV6-5 CASSYETGGGYTF
TRBJ2-5 . TRBV6-5 CASRIQGETQYF
TRBJ1-2 . TRBV9 CASSVGNSGNYGYTF
TRBJ2-2 TRBD1 TRBV6-5 CASSYKGASGELFF
TRBJ1-1 . TRBV18 CASSVQGTEAFF
TRBJ2-1 . TRBV9 CASSVASSSSYNEQFF
TRBJ1-1 . TRBV6-5 CASTASGNTEAFF
TRBJ1-6 TRBD1 TRBV2 CASQQGLLSPLHF
TRBJ1-5 TRBD1 TRBV2 CASSDYRGKSLGNQPQHF
TRBJ1-1 TRBD1 TRBV2 CASTETGLEMNTEAFF
TRBJ2-3 TRBD2 TRBV11-3 CASSSGLAGGPDTQYF
TRBJ1-2 . TRBV7-9 CASSPGQRHGYTF
TRBJ1-1 . TRBV7-9 CASVQGQGAEAFF
TRBJ1-1 TRBD1 TRBV11-2 CASSLRRGQEAFF
TRBJ2-2 TRBD1 TRBV29-1 CSVLLKIGQGFTGELFF
TRBJ1-1 . TRBV19 CASSTTGSTEAFF
TRBJ1-2 . TRBV15 CATSPEPRLGYGYTF
TRBJ2-2 . TRBV5-1 CASSSGLSNTGELFF
TRBJ1-3 TRBD1 TRBV4-3 CASSRRTGTGNTIYF
TRBJ2-2 TRBD2 TRBV7-3 CASSLMPRSSGGTGELFF
TRBJ2-7 . TRBV2 CASSGGHGGRSNEQYF
TRBJ2-7 . TRBV5-1 CASSGTSVSYEQYF
TRBJ1-2 TRBD1 TRBV6-1 CASGSSTGQNYGYTF
TRBJ1-2 TRBD1 TRBV9 CASSPRDRGYYGYTF
TRBJ2-7 TRBD1 TRBV29-1 CSVVGQGVTYEQYF
TRBJ1-4 TRBD1 TRBV4-1 CASSQMVGTGSEKLFF
TRBJ1-6 . TRBV2 CASSEQGDNSPLHF
TRBJ2-3 . TRBV7-9 CASSLVGADTQYF
TRBJ1-1 TRBD1 TRBV30 CAWSEGAVTEAFF
TRBJ2-6 . TRBV6-6 CASYRVPRSGANVLTF
TRBJ2-6 . TRBV7-9 CASSRKTSWASGANVLTF
TRBJ2-5 . TRBV7-9 CASSSDRVTQETQYF
TRBJ2-7 . TRBV29-1 CSVLQVGFNEQYF
TRBJ1-2 TRBD1 TRBV30 CAWSRQGYGYTF
TRBJ1-4 TRBD1 TRBV6-6 CASSPLQDRGEKLFF
TRBJ1-2 TRBD1 TRBV4-3 CASSQHGQGGYGYTF
TRBJ1-5 . TRBV27 CASGSGQPQHF